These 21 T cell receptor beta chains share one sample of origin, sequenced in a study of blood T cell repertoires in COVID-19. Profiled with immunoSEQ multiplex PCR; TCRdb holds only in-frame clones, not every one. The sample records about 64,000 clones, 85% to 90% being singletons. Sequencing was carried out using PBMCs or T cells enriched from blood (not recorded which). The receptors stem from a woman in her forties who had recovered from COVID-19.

The CDR3 region is CASTSGRDRGLHEQYF. The DNA of the CDR3 is TGCGCCAGCACGTCAGGCCGGGACAGGGGGCTACACGAGCAGTACTTC. V usage is TRBV5-1 and J usage is TRBJ2-7, with TRBD1 matching over 12 bases. Germline values: CDR1 SGHRS, CDR2 YFSETQ. The CDR3 totals 16 residues. The junction had 12 bases not matched to a gene; V was cut back by 6 bases and J by 5 bases.

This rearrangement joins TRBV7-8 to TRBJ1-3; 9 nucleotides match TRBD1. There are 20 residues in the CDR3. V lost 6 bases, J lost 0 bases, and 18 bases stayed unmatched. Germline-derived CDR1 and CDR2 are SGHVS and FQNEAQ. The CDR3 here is CASRGTGGGTGSFSGNTIYF. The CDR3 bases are TGTGCCAGCAGAGGAACTGGGGGGGGGACAGGGTCATTCTCTGGAAACACCATATATTTT. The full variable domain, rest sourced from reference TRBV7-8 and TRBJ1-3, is GAGVSQSPRYKVAKRGQDVALRCDPISGHVSLFWYQQALGQGPEFLTYFQNEAQLDKSGLPSDRFFAERPEGSVSTLKIQRTQQEDSAVYLCASRGTGGGTGSFSGNTIYFGEGSWLTVV.

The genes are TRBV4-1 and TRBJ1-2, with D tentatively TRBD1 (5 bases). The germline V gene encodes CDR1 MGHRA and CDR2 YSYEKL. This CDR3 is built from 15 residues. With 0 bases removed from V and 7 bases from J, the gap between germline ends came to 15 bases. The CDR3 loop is CASSQEDNQGFGYTF. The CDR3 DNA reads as TGCGCCAGCAGCCAAGAAGATAACCAGGGATTTGGCTACACCTTC.

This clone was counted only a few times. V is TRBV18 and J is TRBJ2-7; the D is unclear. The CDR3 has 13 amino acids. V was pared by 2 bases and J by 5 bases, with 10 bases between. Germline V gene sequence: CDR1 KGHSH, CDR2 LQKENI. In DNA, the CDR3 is TGTGCCAGCTCACCAACAGCCCCAAACGAGCAGTACTTC. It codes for CASSPTAPNEQYF.

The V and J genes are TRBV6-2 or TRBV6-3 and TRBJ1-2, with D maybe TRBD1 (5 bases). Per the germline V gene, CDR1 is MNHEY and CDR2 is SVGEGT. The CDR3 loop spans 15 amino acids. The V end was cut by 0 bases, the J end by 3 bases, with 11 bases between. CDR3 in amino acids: CASSYSPGFDYGYTF. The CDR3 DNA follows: TGTGCCAGCAGTTACTCACCAGGGTTCGACTATGGCTACACCTTC.

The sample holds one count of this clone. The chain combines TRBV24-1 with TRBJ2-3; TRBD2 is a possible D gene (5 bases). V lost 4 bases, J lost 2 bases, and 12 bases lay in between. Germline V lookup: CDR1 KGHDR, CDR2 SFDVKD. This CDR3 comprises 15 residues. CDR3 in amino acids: CATSDGIGVTDTQYF. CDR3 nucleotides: TGTGCCACCAGTGACGGCATCGGGGTCACAGATACGCAGTATTTT.

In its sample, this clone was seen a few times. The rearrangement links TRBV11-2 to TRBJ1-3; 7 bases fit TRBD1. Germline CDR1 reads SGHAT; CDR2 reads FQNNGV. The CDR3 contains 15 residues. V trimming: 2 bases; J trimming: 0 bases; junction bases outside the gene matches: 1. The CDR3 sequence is CASSLYRGSGNTIYF. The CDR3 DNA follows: TGTGCCAGCAGCTTATACAGGGGCTCTGGAAACACCATATATTTT.

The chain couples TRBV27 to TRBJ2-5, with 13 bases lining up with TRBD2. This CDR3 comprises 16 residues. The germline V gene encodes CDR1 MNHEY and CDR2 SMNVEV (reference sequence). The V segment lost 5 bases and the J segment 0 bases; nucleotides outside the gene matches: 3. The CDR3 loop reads CASSQGLAGDQETQYF. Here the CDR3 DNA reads TGTGCCAGCAGTCAAGGACTAGCGGGGGACCAAGAGACCCAGTACTTC.

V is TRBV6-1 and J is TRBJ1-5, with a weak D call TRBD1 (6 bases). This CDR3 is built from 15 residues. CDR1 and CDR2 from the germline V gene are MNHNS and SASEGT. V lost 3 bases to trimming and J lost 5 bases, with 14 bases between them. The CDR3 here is CASSELRGRDQPQHF. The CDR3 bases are TGTGCCAGCAGTGAGCTCAGGGGTCGTGATCAGCCCCAGCATTTT.

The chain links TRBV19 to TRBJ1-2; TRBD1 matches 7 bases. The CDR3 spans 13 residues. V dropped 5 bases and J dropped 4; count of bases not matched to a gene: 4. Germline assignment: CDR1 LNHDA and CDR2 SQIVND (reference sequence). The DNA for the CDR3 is TGTGCCAGTAGTCGACAGGGAACCTATGGCTACACCTTC. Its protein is CASSRQGTYGYTF.

The CDR3 here is CASSPPLAGDGTQYF. In DNA, the CDR3 is TGTGCCAGCTCACCACCGCTCGCGGGGGACGGTACGCAGTATTTT. The chain joins TRBV18 to TRBJ2-3, with 7 bases aligning to TRBD2. Germline V CDR1 and CDR2: KGHSH, LQKENI. J gave up 8 bases and V 0 bases, and 8 bases lay outside the gene matches. The CDR3 has 15 amino acids.

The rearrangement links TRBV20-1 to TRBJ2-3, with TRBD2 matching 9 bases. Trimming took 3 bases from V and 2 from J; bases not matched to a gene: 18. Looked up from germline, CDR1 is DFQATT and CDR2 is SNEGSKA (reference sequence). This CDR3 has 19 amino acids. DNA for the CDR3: TGCAGTGCTAGTTATAGCTTAGCGGGGGACGAATTACTCACAGATACGCAGTATTTT. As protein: CSASYSLAGDELLTDTQYF.

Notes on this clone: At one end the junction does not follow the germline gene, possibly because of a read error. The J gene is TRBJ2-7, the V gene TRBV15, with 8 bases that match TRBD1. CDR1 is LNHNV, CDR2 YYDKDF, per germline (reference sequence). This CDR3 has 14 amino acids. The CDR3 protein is CATSRDRVSDEQYF. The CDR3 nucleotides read TGTGCCACCAGCAGGGACAGGGTCTCCGACGAGCAGTACTTC.

The CDR3 nucleotides are TGTGCCAGCCCCCCGCGACAGGGGCTCACAGATACGCAGTATTTT. Its protein is CASPPRQGLTDTQYF. The rearrangement uses TRBV28 and TRBJ2-3; 8 bases agree with TRBD1. The trim removed 8 bases at V and 2 bases at J, leaving 9 bases unmatched. CDR1 MDHEN and CDR2 SYDVKM come from the germline V gene. The CDR3 spans 15 residues.

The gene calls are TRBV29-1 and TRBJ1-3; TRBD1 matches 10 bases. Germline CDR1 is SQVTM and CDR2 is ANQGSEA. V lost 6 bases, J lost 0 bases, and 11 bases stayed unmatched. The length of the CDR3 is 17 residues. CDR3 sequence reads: CSVDQTGQGVSGNTIYF. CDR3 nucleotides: TGCAGCGTGGACCAGACAGGACAGGGGGTCTCTGGAAACACCATATATTTT.

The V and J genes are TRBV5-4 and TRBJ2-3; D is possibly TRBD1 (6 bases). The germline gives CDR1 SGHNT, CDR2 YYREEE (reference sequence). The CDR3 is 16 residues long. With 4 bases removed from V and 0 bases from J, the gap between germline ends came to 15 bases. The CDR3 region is CASSTGTSSSTDTQYF. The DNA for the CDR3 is TGTGCCAGCAGCACAGGGACATCATCTAGCACAGATACGCAGTATTTT.

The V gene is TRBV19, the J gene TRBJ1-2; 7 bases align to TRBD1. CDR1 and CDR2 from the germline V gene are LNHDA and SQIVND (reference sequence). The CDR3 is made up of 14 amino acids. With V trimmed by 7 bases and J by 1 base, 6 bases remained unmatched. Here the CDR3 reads CASTKGADNYGYTF. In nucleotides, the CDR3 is TGTGCCAGTACTAAGGGGGCGGATAACTATGGCTACACCTTC.

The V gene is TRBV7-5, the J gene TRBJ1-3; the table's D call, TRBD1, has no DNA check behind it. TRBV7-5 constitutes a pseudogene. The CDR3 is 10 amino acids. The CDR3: CVRQGNTIYF. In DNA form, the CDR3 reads TGTGTCAGACAGGGAAACACCATATATTTT.

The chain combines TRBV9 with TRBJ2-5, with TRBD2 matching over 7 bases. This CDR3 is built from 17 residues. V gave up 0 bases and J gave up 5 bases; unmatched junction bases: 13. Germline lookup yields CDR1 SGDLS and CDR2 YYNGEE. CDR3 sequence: CASSVDLPGGLQETQYF. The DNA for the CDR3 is TGTGCCAGCAGCGTAGACCTACCGGGGGGACTTCAGGAGACCCAGTACTTC.

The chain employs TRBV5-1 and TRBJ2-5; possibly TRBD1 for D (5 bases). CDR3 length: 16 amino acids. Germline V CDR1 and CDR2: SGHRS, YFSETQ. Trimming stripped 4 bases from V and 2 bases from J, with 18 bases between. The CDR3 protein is CASSLWATGDQETQYF. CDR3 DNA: TGCGCCAGCAGCCTGTGGGCCACAGGAGATCAAGAGACCCAGTACTTC. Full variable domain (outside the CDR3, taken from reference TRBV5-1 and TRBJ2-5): KAGVTQTPRYLIKTRGQQVTLSCSPISGHRSVSWYQQTPGQGLQFLFEYFSETQRNKGNFPGRFSGRQFSNSRSEMNVSTLELGDSALYLCASSLWATGDQETQYFGPGTRLLVL.

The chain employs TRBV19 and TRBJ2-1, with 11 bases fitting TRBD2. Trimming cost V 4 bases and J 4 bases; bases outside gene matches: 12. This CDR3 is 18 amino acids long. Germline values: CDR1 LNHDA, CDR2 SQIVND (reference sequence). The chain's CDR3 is CASSTSGLAGGFYNEQFF. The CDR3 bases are TGTGCCAGTAGTACGAGCGGGTTAGCGGGGGGGTTTTACAATGAGCAGTTCTTC.